These T cell receptor beta chains were read from a single sample in a study of T cell responses to AZD1222 COVID-19 vaccine. The data were produced by immunoSEQ multiplex PCR, yet TCRdb's version contains in-frame clones alone and is incomplete. The sample has around 110,000 clones; approximately 83% are singletons. The sample consisted of peripheral blood, taken on day 0 of MenACWY control vaccination. The receptors stem from an adult in good health. Each CDR3 is given with its conserved first and last residue. Fields, in order: J gene, V gene, clone size, CDR3 protein. Rows give clone size only sometimes, using once, few, many, or a class for an expanded clone.

>TRBJ1-2|TRBV5-8|-
CASSMDGPGRYGYTF
>TRBJ1-1|TRBV6-2/TRBV6-3|-
CASSYRGSDTEAFF
>TRBJ2-5|TRBV7-2|once
CASRLPSQETQYF
>TRBJ2-2|TRBV29-1|few
CSVVYGGVLGELFF
>TRBJ2-3|TRBV5-1|-
CASSATARDTQYF
>TRBJ2-3|TRBV11-3|-
CASSLSGQGIDTQYF
>TRBJ1-1|TRBV7-2|-
CASSPLGRDTEAFF
>TRBJ1-2|TRBV29-1|once
CSAAQGAYGYTF
>TRBJ2-7|TRBV4-2|-
CASSQERNLYEQYF
>TRBJ2-2|TRBV5-5|few
CASSAGSPTGELFF
>TRBJ1-2|TRBV30|-
CAWSRQGEADGYTF
>TRBJ1-1|TRBV19|-
CASTRTGSAPEAFF
>TRBJ1-6|TRBV19|-
CASSTTRTASYNSPLHF
>TRBJ1-6|TRBV28|-
CASARDRQNNSPLHF
>TRBJ1-1|TRBV4-3|-
CASSHWENTEAFF
>TRBJ1-5|TRBV7-2|once
CASSLAGTARNQPQHF
>TRBJ2-2|TRBV29-1|-
CSVESLAGGPTGELFF
>TRBJ1-1|TRBV19|-
CASTFPRQGANTEAFF
>TRBJ1-1|TRBV28|-
CASGPRNTEAFF
>TRBJ2-7|TRBV7-9|-
CASSFFHLYEQYF
>TRBJ2-7|TRBV12-3/TRBV12-4|-
CASSPGSYEQYF
>TRBJ1-5|TRBV10-3|once
CAISEGPISNQPQHF
>TRBJ1-6|TRBV5-6|-
CASSLVGGRRSPLHF
>TRBJ2-7|TRBV5-1|once
CASSLVGGGVSYEQYF
>TRBJ1-1|TRBV12-3/TRBV12-4|-
CASSWGGAEAFF
>TRBJ2-7|TRBV4-3|-
CASSPGTGKAHEQYF
>TRBJ2-1|TRBV6-9|-
CASSYSVRGDLLDNEQFF
>TRBJ1-2|TRBV18|-
CASSPPGQGSLGYTF
>TRBJ1-5|TRBV5-1|-
CASSLGGWNQPQHF
>TRBJ2-7|TRBV7-8|-
CASSLTYRGRTYEQYF
>TRBJ1-5|TRBV4-1|-
CASSIRTGIHQPQHF
>TRBJ1-4|TRBV4-1|-
CASSPPREGLNEKLFF
>TRBJ1-4|TRBV27|-
CASSLLWGVNEKLFF
>TRBJ2-3|TRBV30|-
CAWSVHGTHSTDTQYF
>TRBJ1-4|TRBV15|-
CATSRDGGAENEKLFF
>TRBJ2-5|TRBV28|-
CASSKDRVETQYF
>TRBJ1-4|TRBV7-2|-
CASSLERDRGLFF
>TRBJ1-2|TRBV9|-
CASSPGGAGGNYGYTF
>TRBJ2-5|TRBV19|-
CASSTTGGQETQYF
>TRBJ1-2|TRBV2|-
CASPGQVDYGYTF
>TRBJ1-2|TRBV27|-
CASSLSTGPLYGYTF
>TRBJ1-2|TRBV21-1|-
CASSKDRVRYGYTF
>TRBJ1-3|TRBV11-2|-
CASTLRTVGNTIYF
>TRBJ2-2|TRBV7-9|-
CASSLGQGGTGELFF
>TRBJ2-5|TRBV5-6|-
CASSRPGYRVETQYF
>TRBJ1-1|TRBV6-5|few
CASLSPGQGRAEAFF
>TRBJ2-2|TRBV19|-
CASSRPGLGSGELFF
>TRBJ2-2|TRBV6-5|-
CASSYSPTGTGELFF
>TRBJ1-5|TRBV7-8|-
CASSPAGGGNQPQHF
>TRBJ2-1|TRBV28|-
CASSLFEGPPGNEQFF
>TRBJ1-4|TRBV7-2|-
CASNPQGAREKLFF
>TRBJ2-5|TRBV6-2/TRBV6-3|-
CASSGSGGGGVTQYF
>TRBJ1-2|TRBV5-1|-
CASNPLTGGAAGYTF
>TRBJ1-1|TRBV19|-
CASSPGGSSYTEAFF
>TRBJ1-1|TRBV9|-
CASSRGRQNTEAFF
>TRBJ1-1|TRBV6-5|-
CASNAGQKMNTEAFF
>TRBJ1-2|TRBV19|-
CASSPTGEGGYTF
>TRBJ2-1|TRBV5-6|few
CASSWLTGGLSYNEQFF
>TRBJ1-5|TRBV19|-
CASDAWGNQPQHF
>TRBJ1-6|TRBV1|-
CTSKTSLTVSSYNSPLHF